This T cell receptor (beta chain) was captured in a study of blood T cell repertoires in COVID-19. In the authors' workflow: Amplification with reference gene primers provided the estimates of nucleated cell counts. The repertoire was sequenced with immunoSEQ multiplex PCR; TCRdb's copy has only in-frame clones and lacks some. D and trimming come from the DNA, and the V and J calls and clone size come from that table. The sample gives about 350,000 clones, under 95% of which show up once; less than 3.5% is in the top ten. V was trimmed by 3 bases and J by 0 bases, leaving 11 bases between them. The CDR3 has 15 residues. CDR1 and CDR2 (germline): SGHNT, YENEEA.

The chain has TRBV11-3 and TRBJ1-1; D perhaps matches TRBD1 (5 bases). This receptor was taken from a woman between 18 and 29 years old who had recovered from COVID-19. What was sequenced was peripheral blood. The CDR3 is CASSFDQGMNTEAFF. CDR3 DNA sequence: TGTGCCAGCAGCTTTGACCAGGGAATGAACACTGAAGCTTTCTTT.